A selection of T cell receptor beta chains follows, all from one sample in a study of blood T cell repertoires in COVID-19. TCRdb keeps only in-frame clones here, not all; method: immunoSEQ multiplex PCR. The table lists 40,000 to 60,000 clones, roughly 84% of them singletons, with around 1.5% in the top ten. The material sequenced was peripheral blood. Receptors originate from a man in his forties or fifties with acute or convalescent COVID-19. Both conserved end residues are part of each CDR3. A D gene is named only where the DNA matches it firmly.

d_call v_call cdr3_aa
NA TRBV21-1 CASSKEEEKTNEKLFF
NA TRBV5-1 CASSLDSYSYEQYF
TRBD2 TRBV27 CASSSQAGASYNEQFF
TRBD1 TRBV29-1 CSVRQGVETQYF
TRBD1 TRBV10-3 CAISAGTANTGELFF
TRBD2 TRBV7-2 CASSLPGLAADTQYF
NA TRBV5-1 CASSLAGREVAGNTIYF
NA TRBV7-9 CASSIARDTDTQYF
NA TRBV6-2/TRBV6-3 CASSNDRGLAKNIQYF
TRBD1 TRBV7-2 CASSRQGGYGYTF
NA TRBV7-8 CASSQRTKLTDTQYF
TRBD2 TRBV13 CASSQVAGDSPDTQYF
TRBD2 TRBV5-4 CASSATSGRANEQFF
NA TRBV12-5 CASGLAGEPYNEQFF
NA TRBV18 CASSPGYVVVSYGYTF
NA TRBV27 CASSQLKSSYEQYF
NA TRBV5-6 CASSPFRVTGELFF
TRBD2 TRBV2 CASSPLAGGLLEDTQYF
NA TRBV28 CASSLAAYEQYF
NA TRBV9 CASSVGLDSYGYTF
TRBD1 TRBV3-1/TRBV3-2 CASSTHGTDTGELFF
TRBD1 TRBV7-9 CASSHRPGTGGLNEQFF
NA TRBV18 CASSLQGRDQPQHF
TRBD1 TRBV3-1/TRBV3-2 CASSQLGQGPHEQYF
NA TRBV7-2 CASSLSRGNEKLFF
NA TRBV11-2 CASSFLPHNEQFF
TRBD1 TRBV18 CASSPGTGGRETQYF
NA TRBV6-5 CASSSRTNTEAFF
TRBD1 TRBV27 CASTGRGTNQPQHF
TRBD1 TRBV29-1 CSARDRANYGYTF
TRBD1 TRBV9 CASSVGDREYNEQFF
TRBD2 TRBV18 CASSPLAGTSTDTQYF
TRBD1 TRBV5-1 CASSSGQARNTEAFF
TRBD2 TRBV7-2 CASSFILAGGQETQYF
TRBD2 TRBV10-2 CASSPTSGGNEQFF
TRBD2 TRBV6-5 CASSYSSSGAQETQYF
TRBD2 TRBV5-1 CASSPGLAGNLDTQYF
NA TRBV19 CASSILGANSPLHF
TRBD1 TRBV4-1 CASSQGTGTTEAFF
NA TRBV7-2 CASSLTGNNQPQHF
TRBD1 TRBV4-1 CASSQSGTGGFSHGNTIYF
NA TRBV19 CASHPGYANQPQHF
TRBD1 TRBV7-2 CASSQTGSGELFF
TRBD1 TRBV7-2 CASSPGTGNGELFF
TRBD1 TRBV6-5 CASSYRTGGTGYTF
TRBD2 TRBV5-1 CASSFTGLAGVYNEQFF
NA TRBV28 CASSNRVQPQHF
TRBD1 TRBV6-6 CASSYIGQGGYGYTF
TRBD1 TRBV24-1 CATSDRGLRYTF
NA TRBV5-5 CASMGAPSNQPQHF
TRBD1 TRBV28 CASSLDRGRTGELFF
TRBD2 TRBV29-1 CSILAGATDTQYF
NA TRBV7-9 CASSPRFTGELFF
NA TRBV5-6 CASSDRGGPSYEQYF
NA TRBV3-1/TRBV3-2 CASSQARQSYGYTF
NA TRBV4-1 CASSQARVGSETQYF